The sequence of this TCR beta chain was determined in a study of vaccination effects on CD4 cells after COVID-19. Study overall: Participants got two doses of BNT162b2 or mRNA-1273 vaccine.

The V end lost 0 bases, the J end lost 6 bases, and 7 bases lay between the germline ends. The CDR3 totals 13 residues. CDR1 is SGHDT, CDR2 YYEEEE, per germline. Method: immunoSEQ multiplex PCR; TCRdb's copy keeps in-frame clones and lacks some. The repertoire holds tens of thousands of clones, with 77% as singletons. ViraFEST used viral peptide pools to expand antigen-specific CD4+ T cells before sequencing. Culture proceeded for about ten days, and CD4+ T cells were then isolated. Documented for the person is a PCR-confirmed SARS-CoV-2 infection occurring between March and December 2020. The authors replaced half the medium with IL-2 medium on days 3 and 7. Details on this clone: Antigen: not known.

The source of this sequence is a human donor who had a prior SARS-CoV-2 infection. Here the sequenced sample was CD4+ T cells from PBMCs cultured with HCoV-NL63 spike peptides, taken before COVID-19 vaccination. The chain carries TRBV5-6 and TRBJ2-1; no clear D gene. This CDR3 reads CASSLVHGNEQFF. The CDR3, as DNA: TGTGCCAGCAGCTTGGTACACGGCAATGAGCAGTTCTTC.